These 30 T cell receptor beta chains originate from one sample sequenced in a study of shared clonotypes between healthy human individuals. Repertoires were generated with immunoSEQ multiplex PCR, while TCRdb's copy carries only in-frame clones and drops some. In the table there are roughly 2 million clones, about 95% of which are singletons. Naive CD8 populations comprised CD45RO-negative cells positively selected for CCR7, excluding terminally differentiated effector memory CD45RA+ cells. Sequenced sample: naive CD8+ T cells sorted from blood. These TCRs come from a man between 18 and 35 years old in good health.

The chain couples TRBV7-9 to TRBJ2-7, with TRBD2 identical over 7 bases. V was clipped by 5 bases and J by 7 bases; unmatched bases: 17. The CDR3 runs to 16 residues. Per germline, CDR1 SEHNR and CDR2 FQNEAQ (reference sequence). The CDR3 reads CASSQTYGEGSGEQYF. The DNA for the CDR3 is TGTGCCAGCAGCCAAACTTACGGGGAGGGATCAGGGGAGCAGTACTTC.

This chain joins TRBV5-8 and TRBJ2-1; the D gene is possibly TRBD2 (6 bases). V lost 4 bases and J 6 bases, leaving 17 bases between the germline ends. From germline, CDR1 is SGHTS and CDR2 YDEGEE. The CDR3 totals 15 residues. The CDR3 loop reads CASSTEVADLNEQFF. CDR3 sequence (DNA): TGTGCCAGCAGCACCGAGGTAGCGGACCTCAATGAGCAGTTCTTC.

The chain has TRBV10-2 and TRBJ2-5; D remains ambiguous. CDR3 length equals 11 residues. V lost 4 bases, J lost 4 bases, and 4 bases lay in between. Germline values: CDR1 WSHSY, CDR2 SAAADI. CDR3 amino acids: CASSGSETQYF. In DNA, the CDR3 is TGCGCCAGCAGTGGATCAGAGACCCAGTACTTC.

The chain couples TRBV7-9 to TRBJ1-5; the D is unclear. Germline assignment: CDR1 SEHNR and CDR2 FQNEAQ (reference sequence). V lost 6 bases, J lost 8 bases, and 14 bases lay in between. The CDR3 loop spans 13 amino acids. In DNA form, the CDR3 reads TGTGCCAGCAGTCCGACGGCGCAGAAGCCCCAGCATTTT. This translates into CASSPTAQKPQHF.

V usage is TRBV15 and J usage is TRBJ2-7, with D hard to call. CDR1 is LNHNV and CDR2 is YYDKDF in the germline V gene (reference sequence). The CDR3 covers 14 residues. Between the trimmed V and J ends, which lost 3 bases and 3 bases, there was a span of 12 bases. The CDR3 here is CATSSIPEDYEQYF. DNA for the CDR3: TGTGCCACCAGCAGTATCCCTGAGGACTACGAGCAGTACTTC.

This chain links TRBV2 with TRBJ1-5; D possibly corresponds to TRBD1 (5 bases). CDR1 is SNHLY and CDR2 is FYNNEI in the germline V gene. The CDR3 totals 15 residues. Trimming took off 3 bases at V and 4 bases at J, with 13 bases between the two ends. As DNA, the CDR3 is TGTGCCAGCAGTGACCCCAGGGATGGAAATCAGCCCCAGCATTTT. Amino acid sequence: CASSDPRDGNQPQHF.

This rearrangement joins TRBV7-9 to TRBJ1-6; 7 nucleotides match TRBD1. The CDR3 contains 14 residues. The junction had 9 bases not matched to a gene; V was cut back by 10 bases and J by 6 bases. Germline V lookup: CDR1 SEHNR, CDR2 FQNEAQ (reference sequence). Written as DNA, the CDR3 is TGTGCCACCTCCTCTGGGACAGCTAATTCACCCCTCCACTTT. Its translation: CATSSGTANSPLHF.

As for this clone: Other DNA sequences in this sample translate to the same CDR3. This chain joins TRBV6-5 and TRBJ1-4; D not certain. The CDR3 sequence is 14 residues long. V was clipped by 3 bases and J by 0 bases, with 5 bases between them. Germline V gene lookup returns CDR1 MNHEY and CDR2 SVGAGI. CDR3 sequence (DNA): TGTGCCAGCAGTTATACAGCAACTAATGAAAAACTGTTTTTT. This translates into CASSYTATNEKLFF.

This sequence joins TRBV9 and TRBJ2-1; D not resolved. The CDR3 consists of 15 residues. Germline V gives CDR1 SGDLS, CDR2 YYNGEE. Between the trimmed V and J ends, which lost 0 bases and 2 bases, there was a span of 9 bases. The CDR3 bases are TGTGCCAGCAGCGTAGCGGTTGTCGCCTACAATGAGCAGTTCTTC. It is translated as CASSVAVVAYNEQFF.

A note on this clone: This likely came from a read error, as a far larger clone is one base away. V is TRBV2 and J is TRBJ1-5; D unresolved. Germline CDR1 SNHLY, CDR2 FYNNEI. This CDR3 has 12 amino acids. The CDR3 nucleotides read TGTGCCAGCAGGGAAGGGAATCAGCCCCAGCATTTT. Translated, it gives CASREGNQPQHF.

The rearrangement joins TRBV4-1 to TRBJ1-1; D is unresolved. CDR3 length: 17 amino acids. Germline V gene sequence: CDR1 MGHRA, CDR2 YSYEKL. V lost 3 bases, J lost 4 bases, and 21 bases lay in between. The CDR3 sequence is CASSQGYGAEVATEAFF. The DNA for the CDR3 is TGCGCCAGCAGCCAGGGGTACGGTGCGGAGGTGGCCACTGAAGCTTTCTTT.

The chain joins TRBV15 to TRBJ2-7; 11 bases match TRBD2. J lost 4 bases, V lost 2 bases, and 7 bases had no gene match. The CDR3 loop spans 16 amino acids. Germline CDR1 reads LNHNV; CDR2 reads YYDKDF (reference sequence). The CDR3 loop reads CATSRIGLAGSYEQYF. The CDR3 nucleotides are TGTGCCACCAGCAGAATAGGACTAGCGGGTTCTTACGAGCAGTACTTC.

The rearrangement uses TRBV27 and TRBJ1-6; TRBD1 might be the D (5 bases). Trimming stripped 5 bases from V and 6 bases from J, with 11 bases between. The germline V gene encodes CDR1 MNHEY and CDR2 SMNVEV (reference sequence). The CDR3 runs to 14 residues. The CDR3 coding sequence is TGTGCCAGCAGTCCCCGGGACGGTAATTCACCCCTCCACTTT. Translated, it gives CASSPRDGNSPLHF.

The V call is TRBV6-6, the J call TRBJ2-5; no reliable D call. Germline V CDR1 and CDR2: MNHNY, SVGAGI (reference sequence). This CDR3 has 16 amino acids. With 2 bases removed from V and 1 base from J, the gap between germline ends came to 14 bases. The CDR3 sequence is CASSYPNQFGQETQYF. CDR3 DNA sequence: TGTGCCAGCAGTTACCCGAACCAGTTCGGCCAAGAGACCCAGTACTTC.

The V call is TRBV4-1, the J call TRBJ2-3; D is possibly TRBD2 (5 bases). This CDR3 has 17 residues. V lost 3 bases and J 6 bases, leaving 22 bases between the germline ends. Germline-derived CDR1 and CDR2 are MGHRA and YSYEKL. The CDR3 DNA follows: TGCGCCAGCAGCCACGGATTTGGACGGCCTGAGGGCGATACGCAGTATTTT. It translates to CASSHGFGRPEGDTQYF.

Of note for this clone: This sample includes further DNA sequences coding for the same CDR3. The chain employs TRBV4-3 and TRBJ1-5, with D tentatively TRBD1 (6 bases). In germline, CDR1 is LGHNA, CDR2 YSLEER. This CDR3 spans 15 amino acids. Between the trimmed V and J ends, which lost 4 bases and 0 bases, there was a span of 10 bases. DNA for the CDR3: TGCGCCAGCAGCCGGACAGTGTATAGCAATCAGCCCCAGCATTTT. Translated, it gives CASSRTVYSNQPQHF.

V and J are TRBV11-2 and TRBJ2-3, with 13 bases aligning to TRBD2. The V gene's germline CDR1 is SGHAT and CDR2 FQNNGV. Trimming removed 4 bases from V and 4 bases from J; junction bases left unmatched: 8. The CDR3 spans 17 residues. The CDR3 nucleotides read TGTGCCAGCAGCTCAGGAACTAGCGGGGGGGCCTCAGATACGCAGTATTTT. It encodes CASSSGTSGGASDTQYF.

The J gene is TRBJ2-3, the V gene TRBV7-2; TRBD1 matches 7 bases. The CDR3 length is 14 residues. Germline V CDR1 and CDR2: SGHTA, FQGNSA. The trim removed 6 bases at V and 1 base at J, leaving 4 bases unmatched. CDR3 loop: CASRVGTGTDTQYF. The CDR3 region has the DNA TGTGCCAGCAGAGTAGGGACAGGCACAGATACGCAGTATTTT.

The V and J genes are TRBV4-1 and TRBJ2-7; perhaps TRBD2 as D (6 bases). The V gene's germline CDR1 is MGHRA and CDR2 YSYEKL. The CDR3 covers 17 residues. The V end was cut by 0 bases, the J end by 0 bases, with 15 bases between. In DNA, the CDR3 is TGCGCCAGCAGCCAAGATTCGTCGACGGGACTCTCCTACGAGCAGTACTTC. Its translation: CASSQDSSTGLSYEQYF.

The gene calls are TRBV4-1 and TRBJ2-3; possibly TRBD1 or TRBD2 for D (7 bases each). This CDR3 region has 16 residues. V shed 4 bases and J shed 0 bases, with 14 bases lying between them. CDR1 and CDR2 from the germline V gene are MGHRA and YSYEKL. The CDR3 spells CASSLQGGASTDTQYF. The CDR3 nucleotides read TGCGCCAGCAGCCTGCAGGGGGGGGCTAGCACAGATACGCAGTATTTT.

The genes are TRBV11-1 and TRBJ2-5; 7 nucleotides match TRBD1. In germline, CDR1 is SGHAT, CDR2 FQDESV (reference sequence). This CDR3 is 13 amino acids long. Trimming at V came to 6 bases and at J to 5 bases, leaving 6 bases not matched to a gene. CDR3 DNA: TGTGCCAGCAGTCCGTCAGGGGGTGAGACCCAGTACTTC. Translated, it gives CASSPSGGETQYF.

The chain links TRBV29-1 to TRBJ2-2, with a tentative D call TRBD2 (6 bases). This CDR3 is 14 amino acids long. The germline V and J ends were trimmed by 3 bases and 2 bases, with 10 bases remaining between them. Looked up from germline, CDR1 is SQVTM and CDR2 is ANQGSEA. CDR3 coding DNA: TGCAGCGTTGAGCGGGGCTTTAACACCGGGGAGCTGTTTTTT. Translation: CSVERGFNTGELFF.

The CDR3 sequence is CASSRTGGETDTQYF. CDR3 DNA: TGTGCCAGCAGTAGGACAGGGGGCGAAACAGATACGCAGTATTTT. The chain carries TRBV14 and TRBJ2-3, with 11 bases matching TRBD1. Germline assignment: CDR1 SGHDN and CDR2 FVKESK. This CDR3 region has 15 residues. J gave up 3 bases and V 6 bases, and 5 bases lay outside the gene matches.

V is TRBV5-1 and J is TRBJ1-1; D perhaps matches TRBD1 (5 bases). The CDR3 consists of 15 residues. V lost 1 base and J 4 bases, leaving 14 bases between the germline ends. CDR1 is SGHRS and CDR2 is YFSETQ in the germline V gene. CDR3 region: CASSLRTMGVTEAFF. The CDR3 region has the DNA TGCGCCAGCAGCTTGAGGACTATGGGGGTCACTGAAGCTTTCTTT.

To note about this clone: Other DNA sequences in this specimen translate into the identical CDR3. The genes are TRBV15 and TRBJ2-7, with D unresolved. Trimming cost V 0 bases and J 1 base, with 4 bases left between them. Germline CDR1 LNHNV, CDR2 YYDKDF (reference sequence). The CDR3 sequence is 13 residues long. The CDR3 sequence is CATSRDQSYEQYF. As DNA, the CDR3 is TGTGCCACCAGCAGAGACCAGTCCTACGAGCAGTACTTC.

The chain employs TRBV15 and TRBJ2-5; D could derive from TRBD1 or TRBD2 (5 bases each). The CDR3 contains 15 residues. With 0 bases removed from V and 5 bases from J, the gap between germline ends came to 13 bases. Germline CDR1 and CDR2: LNHNV and YYDKDF (reference sequence). CDR3: CATSRDPGDGETQYF. CDR3 DNA sequence: TGTGCCACCAGCAGAGATCCCGGGGACGGGGAGACCCAGTACTTC.

The genes are TRBV7-2 and TRBJ1-6; the match to TRBD1 covers 9 bases. The germline gives CDR1 SGHTA, CDR2 FQGNSA. The CDR3 loop spans 18 amino acids. V was pared by 0 bases and J by 0 bases, with 3 bases of the junction left unmatched. The CDR3 loop is CASSLARGQGSYNSPLHF. The CDR3 DNA reads TGTGCCAGCAGCTTAGCGAGGGGACAGGGCTCCTATAATTCACCCCTCCACTTT.

The chain couples TRBV30 to TRBJ2-3; TRBD2 is a possible D gene (5 bases). Trimming took off 2 bases at V and 2 bases at J, with 14 bases between the two ends. Germline-derived CDR1 and CDR2 are GTSNPN and SVGIG (reference sequence). The CDR3 runs to 15 residues. In nucleotides, the CDR3 is TGTGCCTGGAGTCCAATAGCGAGTTTCACAGATACGCAGTATTTT. Encoded protein: CAWSPIASFTDTQYF.

The V gene is TRBV4-1, the J gene TRBJ2-7, with D perhaps matching TRBD2 (6 bases). The CDR3 consists of 16 residues. Deletions cut 1 base from V and 4 bases from J, with 17 bases between. The germline gives CDR1 MGHRA, CDR2 YSYEKL. The CDR3: CASSQGTAGSLYEQYF. The CDR3 coding sequence is TGCGCCAGCAGCCAAGGAACAGCGGGCAGTCTTTACGAGCAGTACTTC.

This clone has just one count. This chain joins TRBV2 and TRBJ2-2; TRBD2 matches 9 bases. Germline V gene lookup returns CDR1 SNHLY and CDR2 FYNNEI. This CDR3 has 14 amino acids. The CDR3, as DNA: TGTCTATCCCTCGCGGGAGGGTGGGCCGAGGAGCTGTTTTTT. It codes for CLSLAGGWAEELFF.